This T cell receptor (beta chain) was sequenced in a study of blood T cell repertoires in COVID-19. Whole-study context: PBMCs, B-cell-depleted T cells, or T cells provided the cDNA or gDNA that made up the material.

Sequenced by immunoSEQ multiplex PCR; TCRdb stores in-frame clones only, minus some. The sample records about 220,000 clones, 80% being singletons. V lost 6 bases and J 7 bases, leaving 18 bases between the germline ends. The germline gives CDR1 MNHEY, CDR2 SVGAGI. This CDR3 is built from 15 residues. The chain uses TRBV6-5 and TRBJ1-4, with a weak D call TRBD1 (6 bases). The TCR sequence derives from a human donor in a cohort sampled during active COVID-19. Sample: peripheral blood. The chain's CDR3 is CASRNPSGTSEKLFF. For the CDR3, the DNA is TGTGCCAGCAGAAACCCTTCGGGGACAAGTGAAAAACTGTTTTTT.